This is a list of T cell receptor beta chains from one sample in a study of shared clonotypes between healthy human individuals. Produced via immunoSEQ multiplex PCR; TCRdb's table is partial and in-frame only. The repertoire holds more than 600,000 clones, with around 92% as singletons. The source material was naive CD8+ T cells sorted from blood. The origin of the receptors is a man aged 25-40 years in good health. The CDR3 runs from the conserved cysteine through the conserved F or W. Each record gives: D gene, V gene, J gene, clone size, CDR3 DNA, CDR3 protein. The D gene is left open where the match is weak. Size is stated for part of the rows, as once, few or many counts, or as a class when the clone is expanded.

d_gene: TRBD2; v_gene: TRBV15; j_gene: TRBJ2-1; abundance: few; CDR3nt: TGTGCCACCAGCATTACAGCGGGAGGGCCTAATGAGCAGTTCTTC; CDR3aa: CATSITAGGPNEQFF
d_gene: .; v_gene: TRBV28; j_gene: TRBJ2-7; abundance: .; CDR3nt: TGTGCCTCCTCGGGTAGGGCTTCCTACGAGCAGTACTTC; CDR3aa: CASSGRASYEQYF
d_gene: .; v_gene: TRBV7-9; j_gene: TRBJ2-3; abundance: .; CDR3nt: TGTGCCAGCAGCTCCGGGACAACGCCTAAGTATTTT; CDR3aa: CASSSGTTPKYF
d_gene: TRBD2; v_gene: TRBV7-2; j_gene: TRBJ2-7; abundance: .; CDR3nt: TGTGCCAGCAGCTTAGCATTAGCGGGAGTTAACGAGCAGTACTTC; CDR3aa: CASSLALAGVNEQYF
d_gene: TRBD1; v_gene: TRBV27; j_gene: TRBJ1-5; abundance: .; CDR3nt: TGTGCCAGCAGTTCTCGTAACAGGGGAGGTCAGCCCCAGCATTTT; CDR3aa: CASSSRNRGGQPQHF
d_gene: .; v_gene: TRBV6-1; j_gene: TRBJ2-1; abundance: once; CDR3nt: TGTGCCAGCAGTGTAGGGGTGACGGGGGCTTATGAGTACAATGAGCAGTTCTTC; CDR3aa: CASSVGVTGAYEYNEQFF
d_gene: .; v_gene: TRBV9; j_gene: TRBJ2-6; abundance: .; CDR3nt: TGTGCCAGCAGCGTGAGACGGGACTCTGGGGCCAACGTCCTGACTTTC; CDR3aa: CASSVRRDSGANVLTF
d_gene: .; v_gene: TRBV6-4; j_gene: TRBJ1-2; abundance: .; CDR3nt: TGTGCCAGCAGTGACAAGGCAGATACTAACTATGGCTACACCTTC; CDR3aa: CASSDKADTNYGYTF
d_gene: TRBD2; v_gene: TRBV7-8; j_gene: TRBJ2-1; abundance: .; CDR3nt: TGTGCCAGCAGCTTCCTTTCCGGGACTAGCGGTTACAATGAGCAGTTCTTC; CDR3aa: CASSFLSGTSGYNEQFF
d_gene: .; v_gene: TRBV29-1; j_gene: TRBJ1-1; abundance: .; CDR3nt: TGCAGCGCCGAGGAGATGAACACTGAAGCTTTCTTT; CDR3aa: CSAEEMNTEAFF
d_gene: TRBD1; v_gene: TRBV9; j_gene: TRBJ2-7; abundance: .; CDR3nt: TGTGCCAGCAGCGGACAGGGGAACGAGCAGTACTTC; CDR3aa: CASSGQGNEQYF
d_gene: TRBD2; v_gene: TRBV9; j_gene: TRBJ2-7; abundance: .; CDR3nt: TGTGCCAGCAGCGTAGGAGCGGGAAGTCCCCACTCCTACGAGCAGTACTTC; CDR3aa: CASSVGAGSPHSYEQYF
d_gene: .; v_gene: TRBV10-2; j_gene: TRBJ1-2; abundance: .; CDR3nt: TGCGCCAGCAGTGACCCGGGACGGTTAGCTAACTATGGCTACACCTTC; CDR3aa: CASSDPGRLANYGYTF
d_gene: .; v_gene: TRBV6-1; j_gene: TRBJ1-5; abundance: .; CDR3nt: TGTGCCAGCAGTGTTAAACCCTCTTCGTATAGCAATCAGCCCCAGCATTTT; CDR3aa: CASSVKPSSYSNQPQHF
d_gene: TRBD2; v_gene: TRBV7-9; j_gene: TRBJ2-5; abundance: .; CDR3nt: TGTGCCAGCAGCTTAGCGGCTAGCGGGAGGGTAGAGACCCAGTACTTC; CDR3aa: CASSLAASGRVETQYF
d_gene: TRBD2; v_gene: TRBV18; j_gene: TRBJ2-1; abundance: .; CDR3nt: TGTGCCAGCTCAGGATCCTTGGCGGGAGGGGCGAGAAATGAGCAGTTCTTC; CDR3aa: CASSGSLAGGARNEQFF
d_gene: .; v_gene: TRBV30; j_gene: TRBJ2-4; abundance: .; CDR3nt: TGTGCCTGGAGACCAGGGTTTGAAGGATTAGCCAAAAACATTCAGTACTTC; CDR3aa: CAWRPGFEGLAKNIQYF
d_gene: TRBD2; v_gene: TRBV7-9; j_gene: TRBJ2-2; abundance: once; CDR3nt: TGTGCCAGCAGGCCCAGCGGGAGCGACATAGGGGAGCTGTTTTTT; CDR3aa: CASRPSGSDIGELFF
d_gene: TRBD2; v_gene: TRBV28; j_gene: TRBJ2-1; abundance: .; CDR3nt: TGTGCCAGCAGGGCACTGGGGCTAGCGGGTTACAATGAGCAGTTCTTC; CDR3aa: CASRALGLAGYNEQFF
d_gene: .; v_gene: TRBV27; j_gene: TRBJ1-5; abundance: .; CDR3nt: TGTGCCAGCAGTTTAACGAGTAGTGACCAGCCCCAGCATTTT; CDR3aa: CASSLTSSDQPQHF
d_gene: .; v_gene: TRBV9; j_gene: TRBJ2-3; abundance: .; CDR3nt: TGTGCCAGCAGCGTGTGGGACACCCTTCGAAGCACAGATACGCAGTATTTT; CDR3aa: CASSVWDTLRSTDTQYF
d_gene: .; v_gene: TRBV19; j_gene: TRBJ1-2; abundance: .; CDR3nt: TGTGCCAGTAGTATAGATTCAGGGTTCTACGGCTACACCTTC; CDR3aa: CASSIDSGFYGYTF
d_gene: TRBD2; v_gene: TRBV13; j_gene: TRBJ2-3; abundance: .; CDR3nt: TGTGCCAGCAGCTTTGGGAGCGGGAGTCAGAAAGATACGCAGTATTTT; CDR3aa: CASSFGSGSQKDTQYF
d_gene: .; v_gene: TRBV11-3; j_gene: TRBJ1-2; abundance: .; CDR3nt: TGTGCCAGCAGCCCGATTCCGCAGGGTTCGAACTATGGCTACACCTTC; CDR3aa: CASSPIPQGSNYGYTF